The present T cell receptor beta chain was sequenced within a study of early T cells in non-severe SARS-CoV-2 infection. Study-level findings and limits: Lookups in VDJdb leaned toward anti-spike CD8 responses and missed private and CD4 specificities.

Ten or more counts support this clonotype. Its antigen is as yet unknown. The CDR3 is 18 residues long. CDR1 and CDR2 from the germline V gene are SGHTA and FQGNSA. The V gene lost 3 bases and the J gene lost 1 base, with 20 bases spanning the gap. Using its own MiXCR run on the 5' RACE reads, TCRdb lists one record per CDR3 protein. Of tens of thousands of distinct CDR3 sequences listed, roughly 5.8% were seen once; the top ten hold approximately 5.6%. The sequence was obtained from an adult who was a healthcare worker with PCR-confirmed SARS-CoV-2 infection or an uninfected control (not recorded which). The sequencing input was whole blood. The V and J genes are TRBV7-2 and TRBJ2-3; D is ambiguous. CDR3: CASSFPVGRFKGTDTQYF. The CDR3, as DNA: TGTGCCAGCAGCTTCCCGGTCGGCAGGTTCAAGGGCACAGATACGCAGTATTTT.